The clone carrying this T cell receptor (beta chain) was found a few times. Its matching antigen is unknown. A junction end diverges from the germline sequence, so it may reflect a read error. Alpha and beta constant-region primers primed reverse transcription of about 500 ng RNA. Alpha and beta chain libraries were made separately by chain-specific third strand synthesis with multiplexing indices. A single primer pair per chain amplified all rearrangements, with per-molecule barcodes. TCRdb independently ran MiXCR on the 5' RACE reads; one entry per CDR3 protein. The sample consists of approximately 4,600 distinct CDR3 sequences, less than 9% of them appearing once. The CDR3 totals 11 residues. Germline V gives CDR1 KGHSH, CDR2 LQKENI. The repertoire came from unfractionated whole blood and reflected all unsorted peripheral T cells. The data are from a study of HIV-infected patients and healthy controls.

Study-wide findings and caveats: HIV-infected patients and controls differed significantly in mean usage of eight alpha and eight beta V genes. CDR3 sharing between individuals was lower in HIV-infected patients than in healthy controls.

The TCR comes from an adult with HIV infection. The rearrangement joins TRBV18 to TRBJ1-2; TRBD1 matches at 11 bases. Sequencing was performed on blood, taken before antiretroviral therapy. DNA of the CDR3: TGTGCCAGCTCACAAGGACAGGGGGCCATCTTC. It translates to CASSQGQGAIF.